Listed below are T cell receptor beta chains from one sample, sequenced in a study of cytomegalovirus exposure and HLA in healthy donors. Method: immunoSEQ multiplex PCR; TCRdb's copy keeps in-frame clones and lacks some. The sample consists of about 110,000 clones, about 86% of them appearing once. Sequences were obtained from PBMCs. These receptors were collected from a woman between 18 and 29 years old in good health and CMV-seropositive. Each CDR3 is given with its conserved first and last residue. The D gene is left open where the match is weak. Not all rows give a size; the values are once, few, many and, for expanded clones, a class.

D	size	J	V	CDR3	DNA
TRBD1	few	TRBJ1-6	TRBV4-1	CASRRGQYNSPLHF	TGCGCCAGTCGTCGGGGACAGTATAATTCACCCCTCCACTTT
TRBD1	NA	TRBJ2-5	TRBV2	CASSQDRGSGETQYF	TGTGCCAGCAGCCAAGACAGGGGATCGGGAGAGACCCAGTACTTC
NA	NA	TRBJ1-5	TRBV7-9	CASSQAGGADQPQHF	TGTGCCAGCAGCCAAGCGGGGGGGGCGGATCAGCCCCAGCATTTT
NA	NA	TRBJ1-1	TRBV4-2	CASSQESPPGAFF	TGTGCCAGCAGCCAAGAATCCCCCCCGGGAGCTTTCTTT
TRBD2	NA	TRBJ2-1	TRBV18	CASSPRAGEEFF	TGTGCCAGCTCACCACGTGCGGGGGAAGAGTTCTTC
NA	NA	TRBJ2-5	TRBV5-1	CASSPGIQETQYF	TGCGCCAGCAGCCCCGGGATTCAAGAGACCCAGTACTTC
TRBD2	NA	TRBJ2-2	TRBV9	CASSVAAGVTHGELFF	TGTGCCAGCAGCGTAGCAGCGGGAGTAACCCACGGGGAGCTGTTTTTT
NA	few	TRBJ2-7	TRBV11-2	CASSSLREQYF	TGTGCCAGCAGCTCCCTCCGCGAACAGTACTTC
TRBD2	NA	TRBJ2-5	TRBV19	CASSASGQETQYF	TGTGCCAGTAGTGCTAGCGGCCAAGAGACCCAGTACTTC
NA	NA	TRBJ2-5	TRBV28	CASSPRLTQETQYF	TGTGCCAGCAGCCCCCGTCTGACTCAAGAGACCCAGTACTTC
TRBD1	few	TRBJ1-2	TRBV7-9	CASSYGQGSVGYTF	TGTGCCAGCAGCTATGGACAGGGTTCGGTCGGCTACACCTTC
NA	NA	TRBJ2-7	TRBV11-3	CASSSRSRIYEQYF	TGTGCCAGCAGCTCGAGGTCTAGGATTTACGAGCAGTACTTC
TRBD1	NA	TRBJ1-5	TRBV9	CASSAGQAVNQPQHF	TGTGCCAGCAGCGCTGGACAGGCGGTTAATCAGCCCCAGCATTTT
NA	NA	TRBJ2-1	TRBV9	CASSVGGAYNEQFF	TGTGCCAGCAGCGTAGGGGGGGCCTACAATGAGCAGTTCTTC
TRBD1	NA	TRBJ2-7	TRBV7-8	CASSLAIDRGPYSYEQYF	TGTGCCAGCAGCTTAGCTATCGACAGGGGCCCGTACTCCTACGAGCAGTACTTC
NA	NA	TRBJ1-5	TRBV6-5	CASSYSAYNQPQHF	TGTGCCAGCAGTTACTCGGCTTACAATCAGCCCCAGCATTTT
TRBD2	few	TRBJ2-7	TRBV4-2	CASSQLGGGYEQYF	TGTGCCAGCAGCCAGCTGGGCGGGGGCTACGAGCAGTACTTC
NA	NA	TRBJ1-4	TRBV27	CASSLSIQNEKLFF	TGTGCCAGCAGTTTAAGTATCCAGAATGAAAAACTGTTTTTT
NA	once	TRBJ1-5	TRBV5-5	CASSLAGGGFSNQPQHF	TGTGCCAGCAGCTTGGCTGGCGGGGGCTTTAGCAATCAGCCCCAGCATTTT
TRBD1	NA	TRBJ2-2	TRBV18	CASSSPPRGRNGELFF	TGTGCCAGCTCGTCCCCCCCCAGGGGGCGGAACGGGGAGCTGTTTTTT
NA	NA	TRBJ1-6	TRBV7-8	CASSGTGARNSPLHF	TGTGCCAGCAGCGGAACAGGAGCCCGGAATTCACCCCTCCACTTT
NA	NA	TRBJ2-1	TRBV5-1	CASSLAEDIKYNEQFF	TGCGCCAGCAGCTTGGCCGAGGACATAAAATACAATGAGCAGTTCTTC
TRBD2	once	TRBJ2-5	TRBV6-4	CASSLLAGVQETQYF	TGTGCCAGCAGCCTACTAGCGGGGGTTCAAGAGACCCAGTACTTC
NA	once	TRBJ1-1	TRBV28	CASNARGNTEAFF	TGTGCCAGCAACGCCCGCGGGAACACTGAAGCTTTCTTT
NA	NA	TRBJ1-5	TRBV6-5	CASSYGQLQPQHF	TGTGCCAGCAGTTACGGGCAGTTGCAGCCCCAGCATTTT
NA	few	TRBJ2-3	TRBV5-5	CASSPGTFTDTQYF	TGTGCCAGCAGCCCAGGGACATTCACAGATACGCAGTATTTT
TRBD1	NA	TRBJ2-4	TRBV29-1	CSPPNPRDRGSRAKNIQYF	TGCAGCCCACCAAACCCTCGGGACAGGGGCTCTCGAGCCAAAAACATTCAGTACTTC
TRBD1	NA	TRBJ1-2	TRBV27	CASSLSAGGSNYGYTF	TGTGCCAGCAGTTTATCCGCAGGGGGAAGCAACTATGGCTACACCTTC
NA	NA	TRBJ2-5	TRBV28	CASSRRSQETQYF	TGTGCCAGCAGTCGGAGGAGTCAAGAGACCCAGTACTTC
NA	NA	TRBJ2-3	TRBV5-6	CASGRQGTDTQYF	TGTGCCAGCGGGCGACAGGGCACAGATACGCAGTATTTT